A selection of T cell receptor beta chains follows, all from one sample in a study of blood T cell repertoires in COVID-19. The assay was immunoSEQ multiplex PCR, and TCRdb's table has in-frame clones only and misses some. The table shows over 85,000 clones, with almost 80% occurring only once. The source material was peripheral blood. The receptor source for this set is a woman of 80 years or more with active or convalescent COVID-19. CDR3s include the opening cysteine and the closing phenylalanine or tryptophan. The D gene is left open where the match is weak. The size field is filled for only some rows; it gives once, few, many or a size class.

>once|TRBV9|-|TRBJ1-5
CASSGSNEDQPQHF
TGTGCCAGCAGCGGATCAAATGAGGATCAGCCCCAGCATTTT
>few|TRBV12-3/TRBV12-4|-|TRBJ2-5
CASSRGTQETQYF
TGTGCCAGCAGTCGAGGGACACAAGAGACCCAGTACTTC
>-|TRBV15|-|TRBJ2-2
CATSRDLGVAGKKGTGELFF
TGTGCCACCAGCAGAGATTTGGGCGTGGCAGGGAAGAAGGGCACCGGGGAGCTGTTTTTT
>-|TRBV19|TRBD2|TRBJ2-7
CASSPNLAGRVYEQYF
TGTGCCAGTAGCCCAAATCTAGCGGGACGCGTCTACGAGCAGTACTTC
>once|TRBV19|TRBD1|TRBJ2-4
CASRSGGQGNIQYF
TGTGCCAGTAGATCGGGGGGACAGGGAAACATTCAGTACTTC
>-|TRBV25-1|TRBD2|TRBJ2-7
CASSVVLAGNNYEQYF
TGTGCCAGCAGTGTGGTACTAGCGGGTAATAACTACGAGCAGTACTTC
>many|TRBV6-1|TRBD1|TRBJ2-7
CASSETDRTYEQYF
TGTGCCAGCAGTGAAACGGACAGGACCTACGAGCAGTACTTC
>-|TRBV28|-|TRBJ1-1
CASSFNRWGRTEAFF
TGTGCCAGCAGTTTCAACAGGTGGGGCCGGACTGAAGCTTTCTTT
>-|TRBV14|TRBD2|TRBJ2-2
CASSPQRESGGELFF
TGTGCCAGCAGCCCCCAGCGGGAGTCGGGCGGGGAGCTGTTTTTT
>-|TRBV5-5|-|TRBJ1-3
CASSLHRSSGNTIYF
TGTGCCAGCAGCTTACACAGGAGCTCTGGAAACACCATATATTTT
>-|TRBV28|TRBD2|TRBJ2-7
CASSSGTTYEQYF
TGTGCCAGCAGTTCTGGGACTACATACGAGCAGTACTTC
>-|TRBV15|-|TRBJ2-3
CATSRVYRDTDTQYF
TGTGCCACCAGCAGAGTGTACAGGGATACAGATACGCAGTATTTT